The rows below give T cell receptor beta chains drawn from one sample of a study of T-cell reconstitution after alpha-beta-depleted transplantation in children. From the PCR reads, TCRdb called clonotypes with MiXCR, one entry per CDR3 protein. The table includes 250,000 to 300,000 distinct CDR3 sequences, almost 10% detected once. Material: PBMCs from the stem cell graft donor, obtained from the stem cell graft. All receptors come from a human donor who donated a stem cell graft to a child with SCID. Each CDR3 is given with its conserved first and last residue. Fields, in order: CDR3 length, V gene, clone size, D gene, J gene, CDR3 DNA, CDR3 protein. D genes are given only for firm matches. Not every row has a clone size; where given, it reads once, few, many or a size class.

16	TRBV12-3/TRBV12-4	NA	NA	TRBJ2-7	TGTGCCAGCAGTTTAGAAGGTCCGATGGGGACCTACGAGCAGTACTTC	CASSLEGPMGTYEQYF
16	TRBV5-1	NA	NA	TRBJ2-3	TGCGCCAGCAGCTTGTCTCCGCGGGGGCCCACAGATACGCAGTATTTT	CASSLSPRGPTDTQYF
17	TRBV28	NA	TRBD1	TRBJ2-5	TGTGCCAGCAGTTTCGCACAGGGGGCTTGGCGGCAAGAGACCCAGTACTTC	CASSFAQGAWRQETQYF
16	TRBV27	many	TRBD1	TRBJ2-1	TGTGCCAGCCGTGGAAGTGGGACAGGGCCCCACAATGAGCAGTTCTTC	CASRGSGTGPHNEQFF
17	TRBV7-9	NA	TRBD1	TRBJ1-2	TGTGCCAGCAGCTTACTGGGACAGGGCCTACCGGGCTATGGCTACACCTTC	CASSLLGQGLPGYGYTF
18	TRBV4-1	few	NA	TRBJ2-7	TGCGCCAGCAGCCAAGAAGGCTCTCTTACTACGACCTCCTACGAGCAGTACTTC	CASSQEGSLTTTSYEQYF
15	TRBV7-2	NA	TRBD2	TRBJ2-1	TGTGCCAGCAGCATTAGCGGGGGGGGCTCCAATGAGCAGTTCTTC	CASSISGGGSNEQFF
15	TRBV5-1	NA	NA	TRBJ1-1	TGCGCCAGCAGCGCCTGGACGGAGGGGAACACTGAAGCTTTCTTT	CASSAWTEGNTEAFF
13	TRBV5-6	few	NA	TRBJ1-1	TGTGCCAGCAGCTCGCAAAGGAACACTGAAGCTTTCTTT	CASSSQRNTEAFF
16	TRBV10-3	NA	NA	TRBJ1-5	TGTGCCATCAGTGAGTCGAGGGGAGATCCGGATCAGCCCCAGCATTTT	CAISESRGDPDQPQHF
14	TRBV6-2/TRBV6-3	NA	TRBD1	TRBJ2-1	TGTGCCAGCAGTTTAGGGGGCAACTACAATGAGCAGTTCTTC	CASSLGGNYNEQFF
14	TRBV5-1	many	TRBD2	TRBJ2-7	TGCGCCAGCAGCTCTAGCGGGGATGCCTACGAGCAGTACTTC	CASSSSGDAYEQYF
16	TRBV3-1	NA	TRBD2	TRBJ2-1	TGTGCCAGCAGCCAAGCAGATAGCGGGCGCTTTAATGAGCAGTTCTTC	CASSQADSGRFNEQFF
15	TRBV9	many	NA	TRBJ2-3	TGTGCCAGCAGCCTACGGACTGGTTCCACAGATACGCAGTATTTT	CASSLRTGSTDTQYF
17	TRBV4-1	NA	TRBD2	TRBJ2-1	TGCGCCAGCAGCCGGGAACCGGGACTAGCGGAACCTAATGAGCAGTTCTTC	CASSREPGLAEPNEQFF
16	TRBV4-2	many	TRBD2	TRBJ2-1	TGTGCCAGCAGCCCCGGGGCTAGCGGGGGTAACAATGAGCAGTTCTTC	CASSPGASGGNNEQFF
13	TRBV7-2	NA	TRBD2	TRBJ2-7	TGTGCCAGCCAACCCCGGGGGGGGAACGAGCAGTACTTC	CASQPRGGNEQYF
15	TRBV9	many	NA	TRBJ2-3	TGTGCCAGCAGCGTAGTCCTGGACTGGGAAGATACGCAGTATTTT	CASSVVLDWEDTQYF
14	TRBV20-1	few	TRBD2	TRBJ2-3	TGCAGTGCGCGGGACTACCCTAGCACAGATACGCAGTATTTT	CSARDYPSTDTQYF
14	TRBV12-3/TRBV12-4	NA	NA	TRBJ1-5	TGTGCCAGCAGTTTCGGACGGAGCAATCAGCCCCAGCATTTT	CASSFGRSNQPQHF
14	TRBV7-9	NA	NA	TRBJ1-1	TGTGCCAGCAGCTCGACAGCCCTTAGCACTGAAGCTTTCTTT	CASSSTALSTEAFF
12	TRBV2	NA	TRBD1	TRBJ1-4	TGTGCCAGCAGTGGGACAGGCCGAAAACTGTTTTTT	CASSGTGRKLFF
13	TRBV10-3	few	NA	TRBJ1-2	TGTGCCATCAGTGATGGGGAAATCTATGGCTACACCTTC	CAISDGEIYGYTF
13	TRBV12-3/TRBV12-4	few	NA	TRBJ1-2	TGTGCCAGCACTCCCCAAAGCGCCTATGGCTACACCTTC	CASTPQSAYGYTF
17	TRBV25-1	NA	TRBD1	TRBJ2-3	TGTGCCAGCAGTGCCCAGGGGAGACAGGGGGTAACAGATACGCAGTATTTT	CASSAQGRQGVTDTQYF
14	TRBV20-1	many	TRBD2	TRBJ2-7	TGCAGTGCAGAAGGGACTAGCGGTTCCTACGAGCAGTACTTC	CSAEGTSGSYEQYF
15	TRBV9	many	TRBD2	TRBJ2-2	TGTGCCAGCAGCTTCCCGGGACTAAACACCGGGGAGCTGTTTTTT	CASSFPGLNTGELFF
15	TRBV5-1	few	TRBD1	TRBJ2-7	TGCGCCAGCAGAGAGGGACAGGGTTATTACTACGAGCAGTACTTC	CASREGQGYYYEQYF
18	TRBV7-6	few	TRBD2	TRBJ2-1	TGTGCCAGCAGCTTAGAGGTCTTCCGGCGGGGGAATGGGAATGAGCAGTTCTTC	CASSLEVFRRGNGNEQFF
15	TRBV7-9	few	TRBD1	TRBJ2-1	TGTGCCAGCAGCTCCCCCGGACAGGTATACAATGAGCAGTTCTTC	CASSSPGQVYNEQFF
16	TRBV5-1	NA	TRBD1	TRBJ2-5	TGCGCCAGCAGCTTGGGTGTAGGGACAGGGGAAGAGACCCAGTACTTC	CASSLGVGTGEETQYF
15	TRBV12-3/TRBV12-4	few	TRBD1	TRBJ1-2	TGTGCCAGCAGTTGGACAGGGGAGGGGTTCTATGGCTACACCTTC	CASSWTGEGFYGYTF
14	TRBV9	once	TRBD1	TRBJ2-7	TGTGCCAGCACCCCGGGACAGGGGGCCTCCGAGCAGTACTTC	CASTPGQGASEQYF
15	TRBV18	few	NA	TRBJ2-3	TGTGCCAGCTCGTCAGGGGGACTTAGCACAGATACGCAGTATTTT	CASSSGGLSTDTQYF
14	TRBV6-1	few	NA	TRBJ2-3	TGTGCCAGCTTCTCCGTTTGGAGCACAGATACGCAGTATTTT	CASFSVWSTDTQYF
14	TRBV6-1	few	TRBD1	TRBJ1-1	TGTGCCAGCAGTCAACAGGGGGCGCGTACTGAAGCTTTCTTT	CASSQQGARTEAFF
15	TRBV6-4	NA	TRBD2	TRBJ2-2	TGTGCCAGCAGTGAATTCCCGGGGGGCACCGGGGAGCTGTTTTTT	CASSEFPGGTGELFF
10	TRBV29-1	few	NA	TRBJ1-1	TGCAGCGTTGTGGGCACTGAAGCTTTCTTT	CSVVGTEAFF
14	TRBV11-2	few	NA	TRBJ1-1	TGTGCCAGCAGCTCCTCATATTCTGACACTGAAGCTTTCTTT	CASSSSYSDTEAFF
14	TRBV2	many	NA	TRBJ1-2	TGTGCCAGCAGTGTTTGGGAGCTTGGCTATGGCTACACCTTC	CASSVWELGYGYTF
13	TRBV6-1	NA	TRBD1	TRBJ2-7	TGTGCCAGCAGTGAACGACAGGGTTGGGAGCAGTACTTC	CASSERQGWEQYF
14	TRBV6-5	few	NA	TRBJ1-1	TGTGCCAGCAGTTACTCCTCGGAGAACACTGAAGCTTTCTTT	CASSYSSENTEAFF
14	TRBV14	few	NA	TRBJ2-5	TGTGCCAGCAGCCAAAGGGACTTCCAAGAGACCCAGTACTTC	CASSQRDFQETQYF
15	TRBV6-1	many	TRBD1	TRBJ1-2	TGTGCCAGCAGCCCCCCGGGACAGGGGAACTATGGCTACACCTTC	CASSPPGQGNYGYTF
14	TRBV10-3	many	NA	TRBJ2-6	TGTGCCATCAGTGGAGTGGCTGGGGCCAACGTCCTGACTTTC	CAISGVAGANVLTF
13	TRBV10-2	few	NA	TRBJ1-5	TGCGCCAGTGGGACGTTTAGCAATCAGCCCCAGCATTTT	CASGTFSNQPQHF
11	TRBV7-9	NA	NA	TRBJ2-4	TGTGCCAGCCAAGGTCCGGGGATTCAGTACTTC	CASQGPGIQYF
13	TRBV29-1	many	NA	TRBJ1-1	TGCAGCGTTCCCTCCGACACGAACACTGAAGCTTTCTTT	CSVPSDTNTEAFF
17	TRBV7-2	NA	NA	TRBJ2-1	TGTGCCAGCAGCCAGCCTTGGACGGACCTCTCCTACAATGAGCAGTTCTTC	CASSQPWTDLSYNEQFF
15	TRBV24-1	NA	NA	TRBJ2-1	TGTGCCACCAGTGATCCGATGGACAGCCTCAATGAGCAGTTCTTC	CATSDPMDSLNEQFF
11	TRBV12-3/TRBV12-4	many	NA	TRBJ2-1	TGTGCCAGCAGCCCCGGGCCTGAGCAGTTCTTC	CASSPGPEQFF